This TCR beta chain stems from a study of blood T cell repertoires in COVID-19. As handled by the study authors: Reference gene primers were amplified, and this amplification served to estimate nucleated cell counts. Produced via immunoSEQ multiplex PCR; TCRdb's table is partial and in-frame only. V, J and clone size were drawn from that table, and D and trimming were deduced from the DNA. The table shows around 200,000 clones, with around 83% occurring only once. Germline CDR1 is SGHRS and CDR2 is YFSETQ. This CDR3 is 16 amino acids long. Trimming pared 4 bases from V and 0 bases from J, leaving 11 bases between.

The chain carries TRBV5-1 and TRBJ2-6, with D perhaps TRBD1 (5 bases). Sequenced: peripheral blood. The clonotype originates from a man aged 50 or older with active or convalescent COVID-19. The CDR3 region has the DNA TGCGCCAGCAGCCCCCGACAGACCTCTGGGGCCAACGTCCTGACTTTC. Residues: CASSPRQTSGANVLTF.